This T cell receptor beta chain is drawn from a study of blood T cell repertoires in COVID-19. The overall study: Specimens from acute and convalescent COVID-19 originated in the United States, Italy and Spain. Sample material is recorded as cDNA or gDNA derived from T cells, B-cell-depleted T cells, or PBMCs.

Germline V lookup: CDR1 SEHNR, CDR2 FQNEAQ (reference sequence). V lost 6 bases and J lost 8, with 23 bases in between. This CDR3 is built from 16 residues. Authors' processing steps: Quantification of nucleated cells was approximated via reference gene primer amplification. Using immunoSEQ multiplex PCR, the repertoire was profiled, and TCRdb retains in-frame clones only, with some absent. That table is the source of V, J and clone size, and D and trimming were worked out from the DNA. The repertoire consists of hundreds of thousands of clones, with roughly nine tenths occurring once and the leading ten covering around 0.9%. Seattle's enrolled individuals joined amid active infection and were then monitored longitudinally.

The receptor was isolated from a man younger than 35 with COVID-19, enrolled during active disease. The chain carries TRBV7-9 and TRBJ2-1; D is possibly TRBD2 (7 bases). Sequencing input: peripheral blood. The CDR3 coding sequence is TGTGCCAGCAGTTACCCCGCGGGGGCCCTAGTCGATGAGCAGTTCTTC. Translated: CASSYPAGALVDEQFF.